These 29 T cell receptor beta chains were all obtained from the same sample, sequenced in a study of molecular identifiers for immune sequencing clone quantification listed by TCRdb under 2018. Library method: PCR. The sequencer listed for this sample is NextSeq 500. TCRdb applied fastp at Q25 and MiXCR to the public reads, then kept only in-frame beta chains. Identical CDR3 protein sequences are pooled into one entry, listed with their most common genes and DNA. A total of 100,000 or so distinct CDR3 sequences appear in this sample, 35% of them only once. Together, the top ten hold 9% to 10% of the sample. The specimen sequenced was naive CD8+ T cells from blood, with Jurkat cell RNA spiked in. The cell subset or site label corresponds to: FACS-sorted CD8+CD4-CCR7+CD45RA+ naive T cells. The receptor source for this set is a human donor in good health. Some libraries in this study had Jurkat cell RNA spiked in.

Turning to this clonotype: This clone may be a read error of a much larger clone one base away. The chain combines TRBV9 with TRBJ1-1; the match to TRBD1 covers 8 bases. The CDR3 runs to 14 residues. Germline assignment: CDR1 SGDLS and CDR2 YYNGEE. The CDR3 nucleotides read TGTGCCAGCAGCGCGGGACAGGCGGGTACTGAAGCTCTCTTT. It yields the protein CASSAGQAGTEALF.

Notes on this clonotype: A much more abundant neighbour one base away suggests this may be a read error. No conserved phenylalanine or tryptophan ends this CDR3, so it is likely a read error. This sequence joins TRBV5-1 and TRBJ1-5; possibly TRBD1 for D (5 bases). Germline V CDR1 and CDR2: SGHRS, YFSETQ. V lost 0 bases, J lost 4 bases, and 11 bases lay in between. This CDR3 contains 15 residues. The CDR3 reads CASSLAGGPNQPQHI. In nucleotides, the CDR3 is TGCGCCAGCAGCTTGGCCGGGGGACCGAATCAGCCCCAGCATATT.

This clonotype came up a few times. This rearrangement joins TRBV4-3 to TRBJ2-5, with a possible D match to TRBD2 (6 bases). The germline V gene has CDR1 LGHNA and CDR2 YSLEER. The CDR3 has 15 residues. Trimming cost V 2 bases and J 5 bases, with 15 bases left between them. The CDR3 loop is CASSQKITGSETQYF. DNA for the CDR3: TGCGCCAGCAGCCAAAAGATTACCGGGAGTGAGACCCAGTACTTC.

Concerning this clonotype itself: A much larger clone is a single base away; this may be a read error. This CDR3 is CASSSYRGRNEQFF. CDR3 sequence (DNA): TGTGCCAGCAGCTCCTACAGGGGACGCAATGAGCAGTTCTTC. The rearrangement uses TRBV7-2 and TRBJ2-1, with 7 positions matching TRBD1. The CDR3 contains 14 residues. CDR1 and CDR2 (germline): SGHTA, FQGNSA. The V and J ends lost 4 bases and 6 bases, in that order; junction bases with no gene match: 6.

The rearrangement joins TRBV28 to TRBJ2-7; 8 positions match TRBD1. Germline V gene lookup returns CDR1 MDHEN and CDR2 SYDVKM. The V gene end was trimmed by 0 bases and the J gene end by 0 bases; junction bases not matched to a gene: 1. The CDR3 loop spans 15 amino acids. CDR3 bases: TGTGCCAGCAGTTTATGGACAGGGGCCTCCTACGAGCAGTACTTC. Translation: CASSLWTGASYEQYF.

To note about this clonotype: Given the absence of the conserved phenylalanine or tryptophan at the CDR3 end, a read error is likely. The chain uses TRBV7-2 and TRBJ2-2; tentatively, D is TRBD2 (5 bases). Germline CDR1 and CDR2: SGHTA and FQGNSA. Trimming took 4 bases from V and 5 from J, leaving 17 bases between them. CDR3 length: 16 residues. CDR3 loop: CASSSPTTPGTGELFL. The CDR3 nucleotides are TGTGCCAGCAGCTCACCGACGACCCCGGGGACCGGGGAGCTGTTTCTT.

The chain has TRBV7-2 and TRBJ1-3; D may be TRBD1 (5 bases). Trimming left V 2 bases short and J 0 bases short, with 17 bases between. CDR3 length: 18 amino acids. Germline V gives CDR1 SGHTA, CDR2 FQGNSA. This CDR3 is CASSLRWQGVISGNTIYF. The CDR3 region has the DNA TGTGCCAGCAGCTTAAGGTGGCAGGGCGTCATCTCTGGAAACACCATATATTTT.

With regard to this clonotype: With a much larger clone just one base away, this may be a read error. Because it lacks the conserved phenylalanine or tryptophan at the end, this CDR3 is likely a read error. The chain carries TRBV4-1 and TRBJ2-3, with D unclear. This CDR3 region has 13 residues. From germline, CDR1 is MGHRA and CDR2 YSYEKL. V was cut by 1 base and J by 4 bases, with 6 bases left in between. This CDR3 reads CASSQVGPDTQYY. CDR3 nucleotide sequence: TGCGCCAGCAGCCAAGTAGGGCCAGATACGCAGTATTAT.

A word on this clonotype: No conserved phenylalanine or tryptophan is present at the end of the CDR3, so a read error is the likely explanation. The chain combines TRBV20-1 with TRBJ1-6, with D uncertain. Trimming cost V 2 bases and J 1 base, with 12 bases left between them. From germline, CDR1 is DFQATT and CDR2 SNEGSKA (reference sequence). The CDR3 is made up of 16 amino acids. The CDR3 nucleotides read TGCAGTGCTAGATCCCGGAGAGGTTCCTATAATTCACCCCTCCACATT. Its protein product is CSARSRRGSYNSPLHI.

The CDR3 here is CASSRRGFKGGPGAKLFF. DNA for the CDR3: TGTGCCAGCAGTCGCAGAGGTTTTAAGGGAGGACCTGGAGCAAAACTGTTTTTT. This rearrangement joins TRBV27 to TRBJ1-4; D not certain. The germline V gene has CDR1 MNHEY and CDR2 SMNVEV (reference sequence). Trimming took 5 bases from V and 10 from J, leaving 29 bases between them. This CDR3 has 18 amino acids.

Concerning this clonotype itself: A read error is possible here, since a much larger clone lies one base away. The chain joins TRBV10-3 to TRBJ1-1; D call uncertain. The length of the CDR3 is 13 residues. The V gene lost 4 bases and the J gene lost 6 bases, with 12 bases spanning the gap. In germline, CDR1 is ENHRY, CDR2 SYGVKD. The CDR3 loop reads CAISGTGSPEAFF. In DNA form, the CDR3 reads TGTGCCATCAGTGGGACGGGTAGCCCTGAAGCTTTCTTT.

About this clonotype: This may come from a read error, since a much larger clone is one base off. The V and J genes are TRBV20-1 and TRBJ2-3, with D unresolved. The CDR3 sequence is 15 residues long. Looked up from germline, CDR1 is DFQATT and CDR2 is SNEGSKA (reference sequence). The CDR3 nucleotides read TGCAGTGCTAGAGATCTTGACCCCTTGGCAGATGCGCAGTATTTT. As protein: CSARDLDPLADAQYF.

This clonotype was recorded at least ten times. This chain links TRBV6-5 with TRBJ2-5; D not certain. CDR1 is MNHEY and CDR2 is SVGAGI in the germline V gene. Trimming cost V 7 bases and J 7 bases, with 13 bases left between them. This CDR3 contains 12 residues. CDR3 nucleotide sequence: TGTGCCAGCAAGATAGGGTTAGGGACCCAGTACTTC. Its translation is CASKIGLGTQYF.

This clonotype was observed a handful of times. The chain uses TRBV7-9 and TRBJ2-7; D call uncertain. Trimming took off 5 bases at V and 2 bases at J, with 7 bases between the two ends. In germline, CDR1 is SEHNR, CDR2 FQNEAQ (reference sequence). The CDR3 covers 12 residues. This CDR3 reads CASSPWAYEQYF. CDR3 bases: TGTGCCAGCAGCCCCTGGGCCTACGAGCAGTACTTC.

Remarks on this clonotype: With a much larger clone just one base away, this may be a read error. The CDR3 does not end in the conserved phenylalanine or tryptophan, so this is likely a read error. V usage is TRBV7-2 and J usage is TRBJ1-6; no clear D gene. This CDR3 is 14 amino acids long. The V gene's germline CDR1 is SGHTA and CDR2 FQGNSA. The V gene lost 0 bases and the J gene lost 4 bases, with 4 bases spanning the gap. This chain's CDR3 is CASSLALYNSPLHV. CDR3 nucleotide sequence: TGTGCCAGCAGCTTAGCGCTGTATAATTCACCCCTCCACGTT.

This clonotype occurred many times. The chain links TRBV28 to TRBJ2-7, with D hard to call. Between the trimmed V and J ends, which lost 5 bases and 5 bases, there was a span of 10 bases. CDR1 and CDR2 from the germline V gene are MDHEN and SYDVKM. The CDR3 runs 12 residues. In nucleotides, the CDR3 is TGTGCCAGCAGTCCTTTGTCCCACGAGCAGTACTTC. It yields the protein CASSPLSHEQYF. Together with reference TRBV28 and TRBJ2-7, the CDR3 gives the full variable domain: DVKVTQSSRYLVKRTGEKVFLECVQDMDHENMFWYRQDPGLGLRLIYFSYDVKMKEKGDIPEGYSVSREKKERFSLILESASTNQTSMYLCASSPLSHEQYFGPGTRLTVT.

This clonotype appeared a few times. The V call is TRBV20-1, the J call TRBJ1-5, with D possibly TRBD1 on 5 matching bases. The germline CDR1 and CDR2 sequences are DFQATT and SNEGSKA (reference sequence). The CDR3 contains 15 residues. Trimming pared 5 bases from V and 6 bases from J, leaving 20 bases between. CDR3 sequence (DNA): TGCAGTGCTTACCCCGCCTCAGGGCGAGGTCAGCCCCAGCATTTT. This gives the protein CSAYPASGRGQPQHF.

As regards this clonotype: One base away lies a much larger clone, so this may be a sequencing read error. The V call is TRBV5-6, the J call TRBJ2-5; either TRBD1 or TRBD2 may fit D (5 bases each). Germline V CDR1 and CDR2: SGHDT, YYEEEE. The CDR3 totals 14 residues. For the CDR3, the DNA is TGTGCCAGCAGCTTCGAATGGGACCAAGAGCCCCAGTACTTC. This sequence encodes CASSFEWDQEPQYF.

Note on this clonotype: A read error may be the cause here, since a much bigger clone is one base away. V usage is TRBV28 and J usage is TRBJ2-7; D gene uncertain. Germline assignment: CDR1 MDHEN and CDR2 SYDVKM. The length of the CDR3 is 13 residues. CDR3 amino acids: CASGLLNPYEQYF. The CDR3 DNA reads as TGTGCCAGCGGTTTACTCAATCCCTACGAGCAGTACTTC.

This clonotype was picked up a small number of times. V usage is TRBV4-3 and J usage is TRBJ2-3; TRBD2 might be the D (6 bases). The CDR3 runs to 16 residues. The ends were cut back, 6 bases at V and 4 bases at J, with 20 bases in the middle. In germline, CDR1 is LGHNA, CDR2 YSLEER. CDR3 sequence reads: CASRRGAAGLADTQYF. CDR3 nucleotide sequence: TGCGCCAGCAGGCGGGGCGCGGCGGGACTCGCAGATACGCAGTATTTT.

In its sample, this clonotype was seen once. This chain joins TRBV6-5 and TRBJ2-3, with TRBD1 matching over 7 bases. With 8 bases clipped from V and 0 bases from J, the junction kept 8 bases outside the gene matches. The germline gives CDR1 MNHEY, CDR2 SVGAGI. This CDR3 spans 15 amino acids. CDR3 sequence (DNA): TGTGCCAGCGGGACCGGGACAGCTAGCACAGATACGCAGTATTTT. The encoded protein is CASGTGTASTDTQYF.

V gene TRBV12-3 or TRBV12-4 combines with J gene TRBJ1-5; D may be TRBD1 (6 bases). The germline V and J ends were trimmed by 1 base and 1 base, with 20 bases remaining between them. This CDR3 comprises 19 residues. The CDR3 DNA sequence: TGTGCCAGCAGTTTAGAGGGGGGGCTTTACTCCAAGAGCAATCAGCCCCAGCATTTT. Protein product: CASSLEGGLYSKSNQPQHF.

Details on this clonotype: Given a much more abundant clone one base away, this may be a read error. The chain links TRBV7-9 to TRBJ2-5; 7 bases map to TRBD1. The V gene's germline CDR1 is SEHNR and CDR2 FQNEAQ (reference sequence). The CDR3 consists of 14 residues. CDR3 bases: TGTGCCAGCAGCCAGGGACAGAACCAAGAGGCCCAGTACTTC. Protein sequence: CASSQGQNQEAQYF. Together with reference TRBV7-9 and TRBJ2-5, the CDR3 gives the full variable domain: DTGVSQNPRHKITKRGQNVTFRCDPISEHNRLYWYRQTLGQGPEFLTYFQNEAQLEKSRLLSDRFSAERPKGSFSTLEIQRTEQGDSAMYLCASSQGQNQEAQYFGPGTRLLVL.

This rearrangement joins TRBV4-3 to TRBJ2-2; D remains ambiguous. This CDR3 is built from 15 residues. The germline V and J ends were trimmed by 1 base and 0 bases, with 6 bases remaining between them. Per germline, CDR1 LGHNA and CDR2 YSLEER. CDR3 sequence reads: CASSQVETNTGELFF. CDR3 sequence (DNA): TGCGCCAGCAGCCAAGTAGAAACGAACACCGGGGAGCTGTTTTTT.

The chain combines TRBV4-1 with TRBJ1-3; D unresolved. V lost 2 bases and J 1 base, leaving 9 bases between the germline ends. Germline CDR1 is MGHRA and CDR2 is YSYEKL. The CDR3 contains 15 residues. CDR3: CASSQSRGSGNTIYF. The DNA for the CDR3 is TGCGCCAGCAGCCAATCTCGGGGTTCTGGAAACACCATATATTTT.

This clonotype was seen ten or more times. V gene TRBV4-2 combines with J gene TRBJ2-3; 7 bases align to TRBD2. With 0 bases clipped from V and 3 bases from J, the junction kept 9 bases outside the gene matches. The CDR3 has 17 residues. Germline V gene sequence: CDR1 LGHNA, CDR2 YNFKEQ. The CDR3 DNA reads TGTGCCAGCAGCCAAGAGAGCGGGACGTGGACGACAGATACGCAGTATTTT. It is translated as CASSQESGTWTTDTQYF.

The rearrangement uses TRBV4-2 and TRBJ2-1; 7 bases map to TRBD2. The junction had 5 bases not matched to a gene; V was cut back by 6 bases and J by 0 bases. Germline CDR1 is LGHNA and CDR2 is YNFKEQ. The CDR3 totals 15 residues. The CDR3 loop reads CASRAGTTSYNEQFF. In DNA, the CDR3 is TGTGCCAGCAGGGCCGGGACTACCTCCTACAATGAGCAGTTCTTC.

The CDR3 region is CASRQQTLLAGGPSDTQYF. As DNA, the CDR3 is TGCGCCAGCAGGCAACAAACTCTACTAGCGGGAGGTCCCTCAGATACGCAGTATTTT. The chain recombines TRBV4-3 with TRBJ2-3; 12 nucleotides align to TRBD2. The length of the CDR3 is 19 residues. V shed 6 bases, J shed 4 bases, and the junction held 17 bases outside the gene matches. Germline assignment: CDR1 LGHNA and CDR2 YSLEER.

V gene TRBV4-2 combines with J gene TRBJ2-7, with a weak D call TRBD2 (5 bases). The CDR3 spans 12 residues. Germline CDR1 LGHNA, CDR2 YNFKEQ. The ends were cut back, 6 bases at V and 4 bases at J, with 10 bases in the middle. CDR3 DNA: TGTGCCAGCAGTTACGAGGGATACGAGCAGTACTTC. It yields the protein CASSYEGYEQYF.